This T cell receptor beta chain was sequenced for a study of T cells in Graves' hyperthyroidism and ophthalmopathy. Across the whole study: Peripheral blood was acquired at first diagnosis, ahead of any therapy whatsoever.

Study observations and caveats: A 13 V-J model separated ophthalmopathy from stable hyperthyroidism.

CDR1 is SGHKS and CDR2 is YYEKEE in the germline V gene (reference sequence). Trimming stripped 1 base from V and 3 bases from J, with 10 bases between. This CDR3 spans 14 amino acids. TCR beta CDR3 region amplification was performed from RNA transcripts. The study used the HTBI primer set for a first-round RT-PCR of the TCR CDR3. TCRdb re-derived calls from the multiplex PCR reads in MiXCR, one entry per CDR3 protein. The sample lists about 400,000 distinct CDR3 sequences, approximately 14% seen once, with under 15% in the top ten. Enrolled ophthalmopathy patients presented with a Clinical Activity Score of at least 3, a NOSPECS grade of at least 4, and disease duration under 3 months. Orbital computed tomography, thyroid ultrasound, serum thyroxine and TRAb, and clinical symptoms together informed the diagnoses. This clonotype occurred many times. The target antigen is unknown.

This clonotype originated in a man aged 18 to 29 with Graves' ophthalmopathy. Specimen: blood. The chain employs TRBV5-5 and TRBJ2-5; D possibly corresponds to TRBD2 (6 bases). The CDR3: CASSLWGLEETQYF. The CDR3 region has the DNA TGTGCCAGCAGCTTGTGGGGACTGGAAGAGACCCAGTACTTC.